The T cell receptor (beta chain) under discussion was sequenced for a study of blood T cell repertoires in COVID-19. Study-level information: The United States, Italy and Spain provided the acute and convalescent COVID-19 samples. T cells, B-cell-depleted T cells, or PBMCs provided the cDNA or gDNA that served as material.

Original processing notes: For nucleated cells, counts were estimated from reference gene primer amplification. TCRdb's table, derived via immunoSEQ multiplex PCR, lists solely in-frame clones and lacks some. The V and J calls and clone size are taken from that table; D and trimming were inferred from the DNA. Altogether around 200,000 clones are present, about 84% being singletons, with the ten largest covering roughly 6.8%. CDR3 length: 15 residues. V lost 4 bases and J lost 10, with 17 bases in between. Germline V gene lookup returns CDR1 SGHTA and CDR2 FQGNSA. Material: peripheral blood. The V gene is TRBV7-2, the J gene TRBJ1-6; possible D gene TRBD1, 5 bases. The sequence was obtained from a human donor in a cohort sampled during active COVID-19. Written as DNA, the CDR3 is TGTGCCAGCAGCTACGGACAAGGGTCTTGGTCACCCCTCCACTTT. It specifies CASSYGQGSWSPLHF.